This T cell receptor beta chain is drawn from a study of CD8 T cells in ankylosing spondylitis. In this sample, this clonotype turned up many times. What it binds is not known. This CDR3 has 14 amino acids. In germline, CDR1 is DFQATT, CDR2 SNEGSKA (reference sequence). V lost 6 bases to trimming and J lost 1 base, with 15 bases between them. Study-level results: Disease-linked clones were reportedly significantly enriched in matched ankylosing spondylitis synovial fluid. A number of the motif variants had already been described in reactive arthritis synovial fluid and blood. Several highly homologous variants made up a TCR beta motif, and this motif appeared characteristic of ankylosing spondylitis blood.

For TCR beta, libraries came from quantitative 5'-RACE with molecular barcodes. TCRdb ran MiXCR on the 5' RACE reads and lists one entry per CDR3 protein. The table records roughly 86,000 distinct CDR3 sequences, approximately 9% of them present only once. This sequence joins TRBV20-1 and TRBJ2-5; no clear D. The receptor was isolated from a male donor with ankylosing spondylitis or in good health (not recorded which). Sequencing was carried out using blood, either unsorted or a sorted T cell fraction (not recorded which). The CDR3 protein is CSARLPKGQETQYF. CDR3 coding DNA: TGCAGTGCGAGACTTCCAAAGGGCCAAGAGACCCAGTACTTC.